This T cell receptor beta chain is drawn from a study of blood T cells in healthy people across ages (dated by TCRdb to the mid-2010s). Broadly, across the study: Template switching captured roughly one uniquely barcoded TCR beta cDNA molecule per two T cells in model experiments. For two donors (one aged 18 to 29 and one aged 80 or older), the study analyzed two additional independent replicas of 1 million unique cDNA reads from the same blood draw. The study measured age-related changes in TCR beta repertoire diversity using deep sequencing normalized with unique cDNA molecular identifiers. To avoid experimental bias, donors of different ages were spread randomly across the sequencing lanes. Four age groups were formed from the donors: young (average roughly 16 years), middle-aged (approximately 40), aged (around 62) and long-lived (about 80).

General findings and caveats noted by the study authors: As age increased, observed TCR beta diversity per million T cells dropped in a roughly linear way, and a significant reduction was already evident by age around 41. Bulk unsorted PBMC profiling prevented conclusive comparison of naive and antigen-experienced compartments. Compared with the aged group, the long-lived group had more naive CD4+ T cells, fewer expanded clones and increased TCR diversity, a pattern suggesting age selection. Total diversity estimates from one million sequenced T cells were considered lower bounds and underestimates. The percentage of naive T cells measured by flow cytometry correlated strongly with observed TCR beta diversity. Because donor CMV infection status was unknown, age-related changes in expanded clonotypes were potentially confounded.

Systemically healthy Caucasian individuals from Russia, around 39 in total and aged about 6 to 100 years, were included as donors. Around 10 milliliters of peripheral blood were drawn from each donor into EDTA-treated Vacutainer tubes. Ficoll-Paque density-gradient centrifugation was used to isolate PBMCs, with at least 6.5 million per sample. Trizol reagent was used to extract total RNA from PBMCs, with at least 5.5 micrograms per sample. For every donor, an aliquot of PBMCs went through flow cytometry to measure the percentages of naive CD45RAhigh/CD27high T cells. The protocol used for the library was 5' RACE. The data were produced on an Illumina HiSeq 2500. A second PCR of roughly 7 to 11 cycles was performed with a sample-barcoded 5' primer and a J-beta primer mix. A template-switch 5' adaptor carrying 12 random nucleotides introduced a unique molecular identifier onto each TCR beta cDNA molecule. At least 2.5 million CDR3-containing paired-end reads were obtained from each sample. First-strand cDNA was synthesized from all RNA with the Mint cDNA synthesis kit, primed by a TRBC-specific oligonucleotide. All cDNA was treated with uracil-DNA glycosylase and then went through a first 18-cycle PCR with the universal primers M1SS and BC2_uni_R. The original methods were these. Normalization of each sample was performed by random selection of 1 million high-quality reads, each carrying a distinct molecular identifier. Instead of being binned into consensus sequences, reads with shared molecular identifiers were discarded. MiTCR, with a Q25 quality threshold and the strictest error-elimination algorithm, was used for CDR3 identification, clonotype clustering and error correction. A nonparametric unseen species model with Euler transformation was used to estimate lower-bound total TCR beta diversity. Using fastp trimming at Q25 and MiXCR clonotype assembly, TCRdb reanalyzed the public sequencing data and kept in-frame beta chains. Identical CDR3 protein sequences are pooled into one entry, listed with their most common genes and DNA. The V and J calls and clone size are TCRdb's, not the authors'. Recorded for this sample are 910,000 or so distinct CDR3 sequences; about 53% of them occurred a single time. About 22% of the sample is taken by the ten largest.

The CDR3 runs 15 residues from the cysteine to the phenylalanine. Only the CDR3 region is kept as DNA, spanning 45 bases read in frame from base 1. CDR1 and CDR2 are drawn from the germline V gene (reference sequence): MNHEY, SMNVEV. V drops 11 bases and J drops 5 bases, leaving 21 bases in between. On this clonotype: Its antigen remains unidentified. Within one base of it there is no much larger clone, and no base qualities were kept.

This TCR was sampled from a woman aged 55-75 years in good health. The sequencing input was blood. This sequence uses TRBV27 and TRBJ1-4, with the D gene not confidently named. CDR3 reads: CACTGFGEPNEKLFF. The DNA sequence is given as TGTGCCTGCACCGGCTTCGGGGAACCCAATGAAAAACTGTTTTTT.